This T cell receptor (beta chain) was sequenced for a study of T cells after somatic rescue of genetic block. The CDR3 contains 16 residues. Unmatched junction bases numbered 9, after V lost 3 bases and J lost 2 bases. CDR1 is LNHDA, CDR2 SQIVND, per germline (reference sequence). Profiling relied on immunoSEQ multiplex PCR, and the TCRdb table lists in-frame clones only, not all of them. The sample consists of more than 13,000 clones, over 65% of them appearing once. The receptor comes from a boy aged 5 to 17. The chain joins TRBV19 to TRBJ2-7, with 8 bases identical to TRBD1. Material for sequencing was peripheral blood mononuclear cells (PBMCs). The CDR3 bases are TGTGCCAGTAGTATTAACCAGGGACAGGCTCCCTACGAGCAGTACTTC. Amino acids: CASSINQGQAPYEQYF. Supplemented by reference TRBV19 and TRBJ2-7, the full variable domain reads DGGITQSPKYLFRKEGQNVTLSCEQNLNHDAMYWYRQDPGQGLRLIYYSQIVNDFQKGDIAEGYSVSREKKESFPLTVTSAQKNPTAFYLCASSINQGQAPYEQYFGPGTRLTVT.